The clone carrying this TCR beta chain was counted ten times or more. Its antigen is currently unknown. This record belongs to a study of CD8 T cells in ankylosing spondylitis. TCRdb re-derived calls from the 5' RACE reads in MiXCR, one entry per CDR3 protein. The table shows 450,000 to 550,000 distinct CDR3 sequences, with less than 6% occurring only once. CDR1 and CDR2 from the germline V gene are DFQATT and SNEGSKA (reference sequence). V was pared by 6 bases and J by 0 bases, with 11 bases between. This CDR3 contains 13 residues. Overall study findings and caveats: What appeared characteristic of ankylosing spondylitis blood was a TCR beta motif of 7 or 8 highly homologous variants. In ankylosing spondylitis patients, matched synovial fluid reportedly showed significant enrichment of disease-linked clones.

The sequencing sample was made of blood, either unsorted or a sorted T cell fraction (not recorded which). The source is a male donor with ankylosing spondylitis. The chain combines TRBV20-1 with TRBJ1-2; no reliable D call. The CDR3 DNA reads TGCAGTGCCAAGGGCAGGACTAACTATGGCTACACCTTC. Protein product: CSAKGRTNYGYTF.